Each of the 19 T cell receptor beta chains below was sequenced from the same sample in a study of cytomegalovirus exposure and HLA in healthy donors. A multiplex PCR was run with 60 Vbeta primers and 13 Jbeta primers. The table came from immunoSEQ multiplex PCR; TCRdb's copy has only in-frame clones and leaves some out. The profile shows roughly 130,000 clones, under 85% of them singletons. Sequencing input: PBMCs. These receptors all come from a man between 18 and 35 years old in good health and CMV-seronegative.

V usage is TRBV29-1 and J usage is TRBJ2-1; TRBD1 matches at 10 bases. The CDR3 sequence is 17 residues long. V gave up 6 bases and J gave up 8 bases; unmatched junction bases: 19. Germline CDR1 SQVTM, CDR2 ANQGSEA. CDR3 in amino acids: CSVPGQGSHPILDEQFF. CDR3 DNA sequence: TGCAGCGTGCCGGGACAGGGGAGCCACCCCATCTTGGATGAGCAGTTCTTC.

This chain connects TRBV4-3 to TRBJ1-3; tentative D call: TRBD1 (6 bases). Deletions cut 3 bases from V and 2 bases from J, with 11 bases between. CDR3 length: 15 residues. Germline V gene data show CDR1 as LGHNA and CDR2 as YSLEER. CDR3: CASSQWTAPGNTIYF. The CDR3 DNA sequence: TGCGCCAGCAGCCAGTGGACAGCCCCTGGAAACACCATATATTTT.

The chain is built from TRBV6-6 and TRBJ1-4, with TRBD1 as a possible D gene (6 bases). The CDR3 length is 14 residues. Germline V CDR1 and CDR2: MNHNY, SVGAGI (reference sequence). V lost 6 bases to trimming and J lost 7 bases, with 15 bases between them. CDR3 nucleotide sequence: TGTGCCAGCAGCCCCCCGGGGGGCCTTGAAAAACTGTTTTTT. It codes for CASSPPGGLEKLFF.

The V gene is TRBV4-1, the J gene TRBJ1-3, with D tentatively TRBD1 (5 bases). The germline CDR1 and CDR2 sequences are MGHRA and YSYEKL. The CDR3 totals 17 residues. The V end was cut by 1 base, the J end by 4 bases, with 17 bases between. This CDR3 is CASSQARGLDAGNTIYF. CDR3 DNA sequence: TGCGCCAGCAGCCAAGCAAGGGGCTTGGATGCAGGAAACACCATATATTTT.

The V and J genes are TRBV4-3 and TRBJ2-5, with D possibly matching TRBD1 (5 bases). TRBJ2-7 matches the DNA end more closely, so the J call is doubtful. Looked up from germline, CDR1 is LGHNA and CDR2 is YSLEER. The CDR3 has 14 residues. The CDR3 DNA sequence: TGCGCCAGCAGCCAAGATTGGGGCCTCTACGAGCAGTACTTC. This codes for CASSQDWGLYEQYF.

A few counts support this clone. CDR3 residues: CASRQGPYNEQFF. In DNA form, the CDR3 reads TGTGCCAGCCGACAGGGCCCCTACAATGAGCAGTTCTTC. This chain uses TRBV6-4 with TRBJ2-1; 7 bases line up with TRBD1. Germline trimming cut 8 bases from V and 2 bases from J; bases unmatched to any gene: 3. Per the germline V gene, CDR1 is MRHNA and CDR2 is SNTAGT. CDR3 length: 13 residues.

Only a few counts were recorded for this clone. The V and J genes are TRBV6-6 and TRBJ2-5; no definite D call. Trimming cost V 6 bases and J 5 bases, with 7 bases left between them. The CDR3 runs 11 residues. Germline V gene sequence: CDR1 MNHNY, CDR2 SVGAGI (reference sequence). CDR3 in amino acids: CASRTRETQYF. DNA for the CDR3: TGTGCCAGCAGGACGAGGGAGACCCAGTACTTC.

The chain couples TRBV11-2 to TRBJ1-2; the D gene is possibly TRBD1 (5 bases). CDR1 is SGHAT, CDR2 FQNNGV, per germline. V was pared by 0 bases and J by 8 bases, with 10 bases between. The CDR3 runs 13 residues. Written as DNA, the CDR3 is TGTGCCAGCAGCTTAGACACGGGGGACGGCTACACCTTC. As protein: CASSLDTGDGYTF.

CDR3 DNA: TGTGCCTGGGGAAACAGGGGTTATAGTGGCTACACCTTC. The encoded protein is CAWGNRGYSGYTF. V is TRBV30 and J is TRBJ1-2; 7 positions match TRBD1. The CDR3 has 13 amino acids. V gave up 5 bases and J gave up 7 bases; unmatched junction bases: 10. Per the germline V gene, CDR1 is GTSNPN and CDR2 is SVGIG (reference sequence).

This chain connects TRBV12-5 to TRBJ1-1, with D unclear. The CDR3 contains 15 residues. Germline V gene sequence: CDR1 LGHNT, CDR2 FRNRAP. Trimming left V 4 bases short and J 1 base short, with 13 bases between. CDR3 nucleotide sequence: TGTGCTAGTGGTTCGGTCCGATCAGGGAACACTGAAGCTTTCTTT. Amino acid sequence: CASGSVRSGNTEAFF.

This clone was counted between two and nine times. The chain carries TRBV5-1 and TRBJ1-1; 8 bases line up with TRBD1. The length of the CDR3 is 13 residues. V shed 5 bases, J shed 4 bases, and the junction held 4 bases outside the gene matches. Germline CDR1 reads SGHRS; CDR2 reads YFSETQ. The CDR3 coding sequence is TGCGCCAGCAGTTTTGACAGGGGCACTGAAGCTTTCTTT. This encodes CASSFDRGTEAFF.

CDR3 bases: TGCGCCAGCAGCTTGGTATCGGGGCCCGGGGGCACTGAAGCTTTCTTT. This gives the protein CASSLVSGPGGTEAFF. This chain joins TRBV5-1 and TRBJ1-1; perhaps TRBD1 as D (5 bases). With 0 bases removed from V and 4 bases from J, the gap between germline ends came to 16 bases. Germline values: CDR1 SGHRS, CDR2 YFSETQ. This CDR3 is built from 16 residues.

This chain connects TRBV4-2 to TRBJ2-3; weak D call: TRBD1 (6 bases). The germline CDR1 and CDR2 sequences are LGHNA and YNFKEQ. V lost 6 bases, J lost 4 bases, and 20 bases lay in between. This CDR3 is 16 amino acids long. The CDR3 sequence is CASSFSTGEFADTQYF. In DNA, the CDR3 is TGTGCCAGCAGTTTCTCGACAGGTGAATTTGCAGATACGCAGTATTTT.

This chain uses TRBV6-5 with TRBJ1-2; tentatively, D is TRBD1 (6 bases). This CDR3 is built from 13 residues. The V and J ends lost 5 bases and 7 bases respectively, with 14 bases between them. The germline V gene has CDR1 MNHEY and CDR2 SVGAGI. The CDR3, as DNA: TGTGCCAGCAGTCTTGGACAGAGCAGTGGCTACACCTTC. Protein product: CASSLGQSSGYTF.

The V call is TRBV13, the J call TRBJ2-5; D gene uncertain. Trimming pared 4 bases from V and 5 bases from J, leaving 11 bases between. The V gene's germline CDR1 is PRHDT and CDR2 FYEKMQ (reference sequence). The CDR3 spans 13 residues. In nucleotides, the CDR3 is TGTGCCAGCAGCTCAGACTGGCGGGAGACCCAGTACTTC. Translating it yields CASSSDWRETQYF.

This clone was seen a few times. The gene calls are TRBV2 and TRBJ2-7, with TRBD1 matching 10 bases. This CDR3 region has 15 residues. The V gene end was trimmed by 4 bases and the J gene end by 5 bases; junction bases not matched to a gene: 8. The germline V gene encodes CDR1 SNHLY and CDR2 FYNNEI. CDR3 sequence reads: CASSVTGTGANEQYF. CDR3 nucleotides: TGTGCCAGCAGTGTAACCGGGACAGGGGCGAACGAGCAGTACTTC.

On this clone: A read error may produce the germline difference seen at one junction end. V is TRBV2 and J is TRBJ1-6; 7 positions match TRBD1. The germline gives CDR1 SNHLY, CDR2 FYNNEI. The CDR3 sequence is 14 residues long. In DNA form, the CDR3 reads TGTGCCAGCAACCAGGGACAGTATACTTCACCCCTCCACTTT. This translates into CASNQGQYTSPLHF.

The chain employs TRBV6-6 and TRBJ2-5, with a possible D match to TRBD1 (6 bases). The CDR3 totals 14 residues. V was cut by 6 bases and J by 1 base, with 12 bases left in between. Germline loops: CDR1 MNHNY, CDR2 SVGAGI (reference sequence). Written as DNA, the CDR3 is TGTGCCAGCAGACCAACAGGGAGCCAAGAGACCCAGTACTTC. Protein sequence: CASRPTGSQETQYF.

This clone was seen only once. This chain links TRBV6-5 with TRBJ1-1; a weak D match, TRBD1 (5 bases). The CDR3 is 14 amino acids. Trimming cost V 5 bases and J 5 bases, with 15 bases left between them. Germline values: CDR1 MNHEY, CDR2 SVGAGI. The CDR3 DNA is TGTGCCAGCAGTACGGACCGGGGGTGGACTGAAGCTTTCTTT. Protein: CASSTDRGWTEAFF.